The next 7 T cell receptor beta chains were all read from a single sample in a study of blood T cell repertoires in COVID-19. Libraries were prepared by immunoSEQ multiplex PCR; TCRdb keeps only in-frame clonotypes and omits some of them. The table lists approximately 350,000 clones, about 89% of them singletons. The source material was peripheral blood. The receptor set was obtained from a woman between 45 and 60 years old with COVID-19, enrolled during active disease.

V usage is TRBV24-1 and J usage is TRBJ1-5, with TRBD1 as a possible D gene (5 bases). The V end lost 4 bases, the J end lost 7 bases, and 13 bases lay between the germline ends. The V gene's germline CDR1 is KGHDR and CDR2 SFDVKD. The length of the CDR3 is 14 residues. The CDR3: CATSERTTWQPQHF. The CDR3 DNA reads as TGTGCCACCAGTGAGCGGACAACGTGGCAGCCCCAGCATTTT.

V usage is TRBV2 and J usage is TRBJ2-2; TRBD2 agrees at 9 bases. The CDR3 has 15 amino acids. Germline CDR1 and CDR2: SNHLY and FYNNEI. Losses at the gene ends were 6 bases for V and 1 base for J; bases not matched to a gene: 3. CDR3: CASRGSGRNTGELFF. The CDR3 coding sequence is TGTGCCAGCAGGGGTAGCGGGAGGAACACCGGGGAGCTGTTTTTT.

J is TRBJ1-1 and V is TRBV6-1; 7 nucleotides line up with TRBD1. The J segment lost 5 bases and the V segment lost 4 bases, leaving 13 bases of the junction unmatched. This CDR3 contains 16 residues. The germline gives CDR1 MNHNS, CDR2 SASEGT. The CDR3 protein is CASSAIPGGLGTEAFF. CDR3 DNA: TGTGCCAGCAGTGCAATACCAGGGGGTCTGGGGACTGAAGCTTTCTTT.

This chain uses TRBV5-6 with TRBJ1-4, with TRBD1 matching over 8 bases. The J segment lost 7 bases and the V segment lost 3 bases, leaving 5 bases of the junction unmatched. CDR3 length: 14 residues. Germline CDR1 SGHDT, CDR2 YYEEEE. The CDR3 DNA sequence: TGTGCCAGCAGCTCCAGGGGGCATAGTGAAAAACTGTTTTTT. Translating it yields CASSSRGHSEKLFF.

V and J are TRBV6-5 and TRBJ2-7, with TRBD1 matching 8 bases. Unmatched junction bases numbered 8, after V lost 6 bases and J lost 1 base. The CDR3 runs 15 residues. Per the germline V gene, CDR1 is MNHEY and CDR2 is SVGAGI. The CDR3 DNA follows: TGTGCCAGCAGCAAAGGACAGGGAAGTTCCTACGAGCAGTACTTC. Translation gives CASSKGQGSSYEQYF.

This clone came up a few times. This sequence joins TRBV25-1 and TRBJ1-5, with D uncertain. CDR1 is MGHDK and CDR2 is SYGVNS in the germline V gene. Trimming removed 5 bases at V and 3 bases at J, with 11 bases between. The CDR3 extends over 14 amino acids. The CDR3 DNA sequence: TGTGCCAGCAGTCCTAGACTGCACAATCAGCCCCAGCATTTT. As protein: CASSPRLHNQPQHF.

The V call is TRBV27, the J call TRBJ2-1; D remains ambiguous. Per germline, CDR1 MNHEY and CDR2 SMNVEV (reference sequence). Deletions cut 8 bases from V and 4 bases from J, with 12 bases between. The CDR3 runs 13 residues. In DNA, the CDR3 is TGTGCCAGCCGGTCCTTCCAATACAATGAGCAGTTCTTC. This sequence encodes CASRSFQYNEQFF.